Sequencing of this T cell receptor (beta chain) was carried out in a study of blood T cell repertoires in COVID-19. The CDR3 is 17 residues long. The germline V gene has CDR1 LNHDA and CDR2 SQIVND (reference sequence). V was pared by 10 bases and J by 4 bases, with 20 bases of the junction left unmatched. Libraries were prepared by immunoSEQ multiplex PCR; TCRdb keeps only in-frame clonotypes and omits some of them. The profile shows around 95,000 clones, just under 80% of them singletons. The sequence derives from a man aged 65 to 85 with active or convalescent COVID-19. V is TRBV19 and J is TRBJ1-2; 8 bases line up with TRBD1. The sample taken for sequencing was peripheral blood. CDR3 protein: CATTRGQGLYLPYGYTF. The CDR3, as DNA: TGTGCCACCACTCGAGGACAGGGCCTCTATTTACCCTATGGCTACACCTTC.